One and the same sample provided the 9 T cell receptor beta chains below, sequenced in a study of T-cell memory formation after mild COVID-19. From the 5' RACE reads, TCRdb called clonotypes with MiXCR, one entry per CDR3 protein. The sample lists around 530,000 distinct CDR3 sequences, 20% to 25% seen once, with roughly 8.1% in the top ten. Sequencing used PBMCs or a T cell subset sorted from them (not recorded which). These receptors came from an adult woman who had mild COVID-19 (a few samples of this study predate the infection). Cell type and time point are not known.

DNA of the CDR3: TGTGCCAGCTGGACAGGGTCCTACGAGCAGTACTTC. Protein sequence: CASWTGSYEQYF. V is TRBV6-6 and J is TRBJ2-7; 8 bases are shared with TRBD1. CDR1 and CDR2 from the germline V gene are MNHNY and SVGAGI (reference sequence). The CDR3 extends over 12 amino acids. With 8 bases clipped from V and 1 base from J, the junction kept 1 base outside the gene matches.

The V and J genes are TRBV5-1 and TRBJ2-5; D unclear. Germline V gene sequence: CDR1 SGHRS, CDR2 YFSETQ. The CDR3 is 14 amino acids. Trimming cost V 0 bases and J 4 bases, with 10 bases left between them. The CDR3 here is CASSLVTPVETQYF. The CDR3 DNA sequence: TGCGCCAGCAGCTTGGTTACGCCGGTAGAGACCCAGTACTTC.

The sample holds a few counts of this clonotype. This chain links TRBV30 with TRBJ2-1; no definite D call. The CDR3 loop spans 12 amino acids. The germline V gene has CDR1 GTSNPN and CDR2 SVGIG (reference sequence). Trimming removed 5 bases at V and 8 bases at J, with 13 bases between. DNA for the CDR3: TGTGCCTGGGGGCCGATTAGAGATGAGCAGTTCTTC. Its translation: CAWGPIRDEQFF.

This clonotype occurred a few times. A junction end diverges from the germline sequence, so it may reflect a read error. CDR3 bases: TGTGCCAGCAGCGGGAGGAGTTATGACTACACCTTC. This encodes CASSGRSYDYTF. V gene TRBV7-9 combines with J gene TRBJ1-2; D gene uncertain. The germline CDR1 and CDR2 sequences are SEHNR and FQNEAQ (reference sequence). This CDR3 is 12 amino acids long.

This clonotype was recorded a few times. V usage is TRBV7-3 and J usage is TRBJ2-3; 11 nucleotides line up with TRBD2. The CDR3 length is 15 residues. Trimming removed 2 bases from V and 6 bases from J; junction bases left unmatched: 4. Germline CDR1 and CDR2: SGHTA and FQGTGA. CDR3 protein: CASSLLAGGGDTQYF. In DNA form, the CDR3 reads TGTGCCAGCAGCTTACTAGCGGGGGGCGGGGATACGCAGTATTTT. Full variable domain (remainder filled in from reference TRBV7-3 and TRBJ2-3): GAGVSQTPSNKVTEKGKYVELRCDPISGHTALYWYRQSLGQGPEFLIYFQGTGAADDSGLPNDRFFAVRPEGSVSTLKIQRTERGDSAVYLCASSLLAGGGDTQYFGPGTRLTVL.

This chain joins TRBV2 and TRBJ2-3, with D unresolved. The CDR3 spans 12 residues. Trimming stripped 7 bases from V and 2 bases from J, with 7 bases between. Germline assignment: CDR1 SNHLY and CDR2 FYNNEI. CDR3 DNA sequence: TGTGCCAGCATCGAAATCACAGATACGCAGTATTTT. Protein product: CASIEITDTQYF.

The table lists this clonotype with a few counts. The chain recombines TRBV5-1 with TRBJ2-1; the D call may be TRBD1 or TRBD2 (7 bases each). The CDR3 totals 17 residues. Trimming pared 1 base from V and 0 bases from J, leaving 14 bases between. Germline assignment: CDR1 SGHRS and CDR2 YFSETQ. The CDR3 is CASSLSTGRVSYNEQFF. CDR3 nucleotide sequence: TGCGCCAGCAGCTTGTCGACAGGGAGGGTCTCCTACAATGAGCAGTTCTTC.

This clonotype was found many times. V gene TRBV5-1 combines with J gene TRBJ2-1; D may be TRBD1 or TRBD2 (5 bases each). The ends were cut back, 3 bases at V and 7 bases at J, with 23 bases in the middle. Germline assignment: CDR1 SGHRS and CDR2 YFSETQ. The CDR3 runs 17 residues. The CDR3 DNA reads as TGCGCCAGCAGCTCACCGCCCGGGACCGACGCCTCTAATGAGCAGTTCTTC. It codes for CASSSPPGTDASNEQFF.

V and J are TRBV7-3 and TRBJ2-5; the match to TRBD2 covers 8 bases. The CDR3 has 15 residues. The J segment lost 0 bases and the V segment lost 6 bases, leaving 6 bases of the junction unmatched. Germline CDR1 SGHTA, CDR2 FQGTGA. CDR3 in amino acids: CASSKAGVYQETQYF. CDR3 sequence (DNA): TGTGCCAGCAGTAAAGCGGGAGTGTACCAAGAGACCCAGTACTTC.